Presented here are 3 T cell receptor beta chains from one specimen sequenced in a study of cytomegalovirus exposure and HLA in healthy donors (dated by TCRdb to about 2017). The library was obtained by the immunoSEQ multiplex PCR assay. This is the immuneACCESS table as TCRdb keeps it, with only in-frame sequences that have V and J called. A part of the clones is gone; compared with another copy, unresolved V genes explain less than half, and the rest is unexplained. The sample table contains around 60,000 clones; only one count was recorded for around 96% of them. The ten largest account for 0.95% to 1.5% of the sample. Sequencing was done on a sample of PBMCs. The source is a woman aged 18-29 years in good health and CMV-seronegative.

The count of this clone is one. The chain combines TRBV10-3 with TRBJ2-3, with a tentative D call TRBD2 (5 bases). This CDR3 region has 14 residues. Trimming left V 7 bases short and J 3 bases short, with 14 bases between. Germline CDR1 and CDR2: ENHRY and SYGVKD. The CDR3, as DNA: TGTGCCATCACCTCGGAGGTCATTACAGATACGCAGTATTTT. This codes for CAITSEVITDTQYF.

The V gene is TRBV28, the J gene TRBJ2-1; weak D call: TRBD2 (6 bases). Between the trimmed V and J ends, which lost 7 bases and 3 bases, there was a span of 16 bases. Looked up from germline, CDR1 is MDHEN and CDR2 is SYDVKM. The CDR3 length is 15 residues. The CDR3, as DNA: TGTGCCAGCATACGGGCGGCTAGCGACTACAATGAGCAGTTCTTC. Translated: CASIRAASDYNEQFF.

This clone was recorded once. This chain joins TRBV2 and TRBJ2-2; 12 bases fit TRBD1. Trimming cost V 7 bases and J 4 bases; bases outside gene matches: 4. Looked up from germline, CDR1 is SNHLY and CDR2 is FYNNEI. This CDR3 contains 15 residues. CDR3 sequence reads: CASTPGQGATGELFF. The CDR3 nucleotides are TGTGCCAGCACCCCGGGACAGGGGGCCACCGGGGAGCTGTTTTTT.